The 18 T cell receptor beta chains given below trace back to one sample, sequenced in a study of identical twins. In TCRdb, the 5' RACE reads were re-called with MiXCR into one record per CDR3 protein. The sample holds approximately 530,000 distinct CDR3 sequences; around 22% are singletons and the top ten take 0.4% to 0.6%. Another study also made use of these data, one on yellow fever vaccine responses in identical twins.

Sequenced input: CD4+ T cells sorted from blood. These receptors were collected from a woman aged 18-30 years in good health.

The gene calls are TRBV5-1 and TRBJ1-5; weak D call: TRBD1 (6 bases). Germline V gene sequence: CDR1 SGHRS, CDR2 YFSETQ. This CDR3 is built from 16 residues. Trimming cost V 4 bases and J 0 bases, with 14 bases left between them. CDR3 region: CASSPDGQYSNQPQHF. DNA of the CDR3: TGCGCCAGCAGCCCTGACGGACAGTATAGCAATCAGCCCCAGCATTTT.

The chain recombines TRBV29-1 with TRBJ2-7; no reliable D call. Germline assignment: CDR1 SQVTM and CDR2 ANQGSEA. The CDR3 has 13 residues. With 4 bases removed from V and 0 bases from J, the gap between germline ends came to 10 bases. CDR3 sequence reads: CSVAGLNSYEQYF. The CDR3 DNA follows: TGCAGCGTTGCCGGCCTAAACTCCTACGAGCAGTACTTC.

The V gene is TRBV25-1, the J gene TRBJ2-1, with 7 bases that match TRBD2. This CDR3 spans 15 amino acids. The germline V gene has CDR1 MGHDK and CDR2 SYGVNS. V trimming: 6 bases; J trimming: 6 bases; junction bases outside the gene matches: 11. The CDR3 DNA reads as TGTGCCAGCAGCACAGGCGGGGGAAATAGCAATGAGCAGTTCTTC. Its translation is CASSTGGGNSNEQFF.

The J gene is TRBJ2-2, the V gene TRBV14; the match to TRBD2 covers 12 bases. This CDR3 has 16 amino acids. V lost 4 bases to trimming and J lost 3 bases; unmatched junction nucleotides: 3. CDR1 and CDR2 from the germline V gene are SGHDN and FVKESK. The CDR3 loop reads CASSLLAGGHTGELFF. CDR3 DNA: TGTGCCAGCAGCCTACTAGCGGGAGGTCACACCGGGGAGCTGTTTTTT.

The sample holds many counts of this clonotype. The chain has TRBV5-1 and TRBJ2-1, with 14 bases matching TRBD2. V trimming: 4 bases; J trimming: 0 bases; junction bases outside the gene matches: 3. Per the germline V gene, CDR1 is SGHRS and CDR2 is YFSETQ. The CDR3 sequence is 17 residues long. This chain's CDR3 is CASSEGTSGSSYNEQFF. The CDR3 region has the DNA TGCGCCAGCAGCGAGGGGACTAGCGGGAGCTCCTACAATGAGCAGTTCTTC.

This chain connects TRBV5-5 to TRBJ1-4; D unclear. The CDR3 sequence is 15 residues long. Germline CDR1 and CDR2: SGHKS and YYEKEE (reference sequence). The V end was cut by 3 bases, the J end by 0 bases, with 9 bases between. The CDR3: CASSSDGPTNEKLFF. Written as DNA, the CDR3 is TGTGCCAGCAGCTCGGACGGACCAACTAATGAAAAACTGTTTTTT.

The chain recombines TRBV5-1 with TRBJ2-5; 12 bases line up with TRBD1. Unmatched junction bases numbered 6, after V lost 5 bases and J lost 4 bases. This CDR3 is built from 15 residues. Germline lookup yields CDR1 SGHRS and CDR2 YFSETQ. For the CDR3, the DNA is TGCGCCAGCAGACTCGGGACAGGGGGCTTAGAGACCCAGTACTTC. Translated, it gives CASRLGTGGLETQYF. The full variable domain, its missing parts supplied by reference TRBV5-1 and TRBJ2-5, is KAGVTQTPRYLIKTRGQQVTLSCSPISGHRSVSWYQQTPGQGLQFLFEYFSETQRNKGNFPGRFSGRQFSNSRSEMNVSTLELGDSALYLCASRLGTGGLETQYFGPGTRLLVL.

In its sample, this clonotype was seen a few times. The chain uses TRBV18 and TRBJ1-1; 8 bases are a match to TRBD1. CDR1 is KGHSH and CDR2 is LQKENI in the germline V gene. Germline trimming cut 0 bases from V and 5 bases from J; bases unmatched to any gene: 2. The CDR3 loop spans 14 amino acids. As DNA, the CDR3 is TGTGCCAGCTCACCACCGACAGGGGCAACTGAAGCTTTCTTT. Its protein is CASSPPTGATEAFF.

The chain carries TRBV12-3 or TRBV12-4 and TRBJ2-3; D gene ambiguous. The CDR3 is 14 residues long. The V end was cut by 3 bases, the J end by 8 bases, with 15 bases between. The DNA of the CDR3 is TGTGCCAGCAGTTTGCGCGAATTGGGTGGTACGCAGTATTTT. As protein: CASSLRELGGTQYF.

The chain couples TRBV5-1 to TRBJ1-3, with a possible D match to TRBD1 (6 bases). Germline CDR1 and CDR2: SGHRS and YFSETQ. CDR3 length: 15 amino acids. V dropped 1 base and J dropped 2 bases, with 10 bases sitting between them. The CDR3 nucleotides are TGCGCCAGCAGCTTGTACGGGACAACTGGAAACACCATATATTTT. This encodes CASSLYGTTGNTIYF.

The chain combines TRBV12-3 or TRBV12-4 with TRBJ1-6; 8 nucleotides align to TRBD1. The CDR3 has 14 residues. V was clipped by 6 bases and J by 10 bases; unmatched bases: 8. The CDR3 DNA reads TGTGCCAGCAGGTCCGGGACAGGTATCTCACCCCTCCACTTT. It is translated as CASRSGTGISPLHF.

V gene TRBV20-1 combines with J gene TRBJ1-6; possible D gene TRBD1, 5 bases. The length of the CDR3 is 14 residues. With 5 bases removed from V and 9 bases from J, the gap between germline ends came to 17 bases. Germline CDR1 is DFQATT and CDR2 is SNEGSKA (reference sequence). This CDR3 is CSAPKTGTTSPLHF. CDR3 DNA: TGCAGTGCTCCCAAAACCGGGACTACTTCACCCCTCCACTTT.

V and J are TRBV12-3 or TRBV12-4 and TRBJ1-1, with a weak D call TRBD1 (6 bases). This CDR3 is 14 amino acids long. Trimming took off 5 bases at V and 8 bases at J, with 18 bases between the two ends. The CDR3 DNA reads TGTGCCAGCAGTCTCGTAACGACCGGGACAGAAGCTTTCTTT. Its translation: CASSLVTTGTEAFF.

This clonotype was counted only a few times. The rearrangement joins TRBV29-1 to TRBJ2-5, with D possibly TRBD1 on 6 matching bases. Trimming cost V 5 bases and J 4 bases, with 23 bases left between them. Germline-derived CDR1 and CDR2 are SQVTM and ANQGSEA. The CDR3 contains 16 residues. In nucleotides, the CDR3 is TGCAGCGTTTCTTCACCCGGGCAGGGGAAGAGAGAGACCCAGTACTTC. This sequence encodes CSVSSPGQGKRETQYF. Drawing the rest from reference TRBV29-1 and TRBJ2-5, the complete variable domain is SAVISQKPSRDICQRGTSLTIQCQVDSQVTMMFWYRQQPGQSLTLIATANQGSEATYESGFVIDKFPISRPNLTFSTLTVSNMSPEDSSIYLCSVSSPGQGKRETQYFGPGTRLLVL.

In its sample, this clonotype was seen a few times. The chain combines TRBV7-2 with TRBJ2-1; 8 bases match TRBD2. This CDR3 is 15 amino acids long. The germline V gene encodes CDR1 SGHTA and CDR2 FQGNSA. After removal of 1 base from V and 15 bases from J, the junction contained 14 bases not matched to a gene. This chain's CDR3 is CASSLVVAGTLSWFF. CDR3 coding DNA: TGTGCCAGCAGCTTAGTCGTAGCGGGGACTCTCTCGTGGTTCTTC.

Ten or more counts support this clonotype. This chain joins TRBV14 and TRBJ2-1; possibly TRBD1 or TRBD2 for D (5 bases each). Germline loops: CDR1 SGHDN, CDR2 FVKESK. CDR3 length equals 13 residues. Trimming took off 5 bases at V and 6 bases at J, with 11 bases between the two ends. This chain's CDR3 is CASSTGTPNEQFF. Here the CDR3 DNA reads TGTGCCAGCAGCACCGGGACCCCCAATGAGCAGTTCTTC.

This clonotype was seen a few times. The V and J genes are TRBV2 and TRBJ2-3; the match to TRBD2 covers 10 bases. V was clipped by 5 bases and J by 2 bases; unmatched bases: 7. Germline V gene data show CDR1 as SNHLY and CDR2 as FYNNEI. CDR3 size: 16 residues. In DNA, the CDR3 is TGTGCCAGCAGTCGTCCTAGCGGGGGAAACACAGATACGCAGTATTTT. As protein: CASSRPSGGNTDTQYF.

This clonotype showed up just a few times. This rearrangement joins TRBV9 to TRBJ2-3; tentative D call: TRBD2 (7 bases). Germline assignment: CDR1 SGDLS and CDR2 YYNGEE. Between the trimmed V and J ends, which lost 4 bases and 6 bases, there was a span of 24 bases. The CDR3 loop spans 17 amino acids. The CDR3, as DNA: TGTGCCAGCAGCAAACCGACGGGGAGGGGGAACCTGGATACGCAGTATTTT. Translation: CASSKPTGRGNLDTQYF.